The following is a T cell receptor beta chain sequence with its context. The sample originates from a study of blood T cell repertoires in COVID-19. Across the whole study: The origin of the acute and convalescent COVID-19 samples was the United States, Italy and Spain. The analysed material was cDNA or gDNA that came from T cells, B-cell-depleted T cells, or PBMCs.

In the original workflow: Amplifying reference gene primers gave estimates of nucleated cell counts. Profiling relied on immunoSEQ multiplex PCR, and the TCRdb table lists in-frame clones only, not all of them. That table supplies the V and J calls and clone size; D and trimming were determined from the DNA. The sample carries about 250,000 clones, 75% to 85% recorded once. This CDR3 comprises 14 residues. V gave up 6 bases and J gave up 1 base; unmatched junction bases: 3. Germline CDR1 MNHEY, CDR2 SVGAGI. The sample consisted of peripheral blood. The chain carries TRBV6-5 and TRBJ2-3; 8 positions agree with TRBD2. The source is a man aged 45-65 years with COVID-19, enrolled during active disease. This chain's CDR3 is CASRAGGGTDTQYF. The DNA for the CDR3 is TGTGCCAGCAGGGCGGGGGGTGGCACAGATACGCAGTATTTT.